The clone carrying this T cell receptor (beta chain) was counted at least ten times. Germline lookup yields CDR1 SGDLS and CDR2 YYNGEE. The CDR3 is made up of 15 amino acids. V gave up 0 bases and J gave up 5 bases, with 11 bases separating them. The data stem from a study of T-cell reconstitution after alpha-beta-depleted transplantation in children. Unique molecular identifiers were incorporated into the prepared TCRbeta library. TCRdb itself ran the PCR reads through MiXCR, one entry per CDR3 protein. The sample includes 450,000 to 600,000 distinct CDR3 sequences, around 18% of them seen just once.

J is TRBJ1-4 and V is TRBV9; TRBD1 is a possible D gene (5 bases). The TCR comes from a human donor who donated a stem cell graft to a child with acute lymphoblastic leukemia. Sequences were derived from PBMCs from the stem cell graft donor, sampled from the stem cell graft. The CDR3 loop reads CASSVGGLMNEKLFF. DNA for the CDR3: TGTGCCAGCAGCGTAGGGGGACTAATGAATGAAAAACTGTTTTTT. The full variable domain, in which reference TRBV9 and TRBJ1-4 provide the parts outside the CDR3, is DSGVTQTPKHLITATGQRVTLRCSPRSGDLSVYWYQQSLDQGLQFLIQYYNGEERAKGNILERFSAQQFPDLHSELNLSSLELGDSALYFCASSVGGLMNEKLFFGSGTQLSVL.